This entry concerns a single T cell receptor (beta chain). This sample is part of a study of identical twins. The V end was cut by 3 bases, the J end by 7 bases, with 14 bases between. The CDR3 extends over 14 amino acids. Germline V gene data show CDR1 as SGHRS and CDR2 as YFSETQ. Template switching added a universal primer site; cDNA carried unique molecular identifiers. TCRdb reprocessed the 5' RACE reads with MiXCR, giving one entry per CDR3 protein. The table includes nearly 900,000 distinct CDR3 sequences, 9% to 15% detected once. These data also featured in a second study, about yellow fever vaccine responses in identical twins. That paper adds: Reportedly, the T cell response mounted by twins to vaccine seemed partly convergent, partly personalized.

V usage is TRBV5-1 and J usage is TRBJ2-1; D remains unclear. The clonotype originates from a woman between 18 and 29 years old in good health. The sequencing input was PBMCs. CDR3 sequence reads: CASSSQPPPNEQFF. For the CDR3, the DNA is TGCGCCAGCAGCTCCCAACCCCCGCCAAATGAGCAGTTCTTC. Based on the CDR3 plus reference TRBV5-1 and TRBJ2-1, the full variable domain is KAGVTQTPRYLIKTRGQQVTLSCSPISGHRSVSWYQQTPGQGLQFLFEYFSETQRNKGNFPGRFSGRQFSNSRSEMNVSTLELGDSALYLCASSSQPPPNEQFFGPGTRLTVL.